Listed below are T cell receptor beta chains from one sample, sequenced in a study of cytomegalovirus exposure and HLA in healthy donors. Produced via immunoSEQ multiplex PCR; TCRdb's table is partial and in-frame only. The data include 150,000 to 250,000 clones; the top ten clones carry less than 0.9%. Sequences were obtained from PBMCs. These receptor sequences come from a boy younger than 18 in good health and CMV-seronegative. Each CDR3 is given with its conserved first and last residue. The order of the fields is D gene, J gene, V gene, CDR3 length, CDR3 protein, CDR3 DNA. A D gene is named only where the DNA matches it firmly.

TRBD1,TRBJ1-5,TRBV30,15,CAWSTPDRVNQPQHF,TGTGCCTGGAGTACACCCGACAGGGTAAATCAGCCCCAGCATTTT
TRBD1,TRBJ2-2,TRBV5-1,15,CASSLDRGPTGELFF,TGCGCCAGCAGCCTCGACAGGGGGCCCACCGGGGAGCTGTTTTTT
.,TRBJ1-1,TRBV7-9,16,CASSLDSGATDTEAFF,TGTGCCAGCAGCTTAGATTCCGGTGCCACAGACACTGAAGCTTTCTTT
.,TRBJ2-1,TRBV27,18,CASSWGLPGLPAYNEQFF,TGTGCCAGCAGTTGGGGCCTACCGGGACTCCCAGCCTACAATGAGCAGTTCTTC
.,TRBJ1-1,TRBV28,13,CASSLNEMTEAFF,TGTGCCAGCAGTTTAAACGAGATGACTGAAGCTTTCTTT
TRBD2,TRBJ2-7,TRBV5-1,14,CASSLELAAGEQYF,TGCGCCAGCAGCTTGGAACTAGCGGCCGGGGAGCAGTACTTC
.,TRBJ1-1,TRBV5-4,15,CASSLEVGPGAEAFF,TGTGCCAGCAGCTTGGAAGTAGGGCCAGGGGCTGAAGCTTTCTTT
.,TRBJ2-5,TRBV6-6,11,CASSSQETQYF,TGTGCCAGCAGCAGCCAAGAGACCCAGTACTTC
TRBD1,TRBJ1-2,TRBV7-9,15,CASSRPGGGNYGYTF,TGTGCCAGCAGCCGCCCGGGAGGGGGCAACTATGGCTACACCTTC
.,TRBJ1-1,TRBV28,13,CAGVSVGNTEAFF,TGTGCCGGAGTAAGCGTGGGGAACACTGAAGCTTTCTTT
.,TRBJ1-6,TRBV7-9,14,CASSWEVAGSPLHF,TGTGCCAGCAGCTGGGAAGTCGCGGGATCACCCCTCCACTTT
.,TRBJ1-2,TRBV29-1,14,CSVERGQGLPGYTF,TGCAGCGTCGAACGCGGGCAGGGGTTGCCTGGCTACACCTTC
TRBD2,TRBJ2-7,TRBV5-6,18,CASSMGLAGGPEDYEQYF,TGTGCCAGCAGCATGGGACTAGCGGGGGGGCCAGAGGACTACGAGCAGTACTTC
TRBD1,TRBJ2-3,TRBV6-4,15,CASSPQGSVADTQYF,TGTGCCAGCAGCCCACAGGGGTCGGTCGCAGATACGCAGTATTTT
TRBD1,TRBJ1-3,TRBV2,16,CASSLDREDSGNTIYF,TGTGCCAGCAGTCTAGACAGGGAGGACTCTGGAAACACCATATATTTT
TRBD2,TRBJ2-1,TRBV13,16,CASSGGLAGGLNEQFF,TGTGCCAGCAGCGGAGGACTAGCGGGGGGTCTCAATGAGCAGTTCTTC
.,TRBJ1-1,TRBV5-1,14,CASKFMGGNTEAFF,TGCGCCAGCAAATTTATGGGGGGGAACACTGAAGCTTTCTTT
.,TRBJ1-6,TRBV18,14,CASSSAGERSPLHF,TGTGCCAGCTCATCCGCAGGGGAGCGATCACCCCTCCACTTT
TRBD1,TRBJ2-5,TRBV6-5,13,CASRSTGIETQYF,TGTGCCAGCAGATCGACAGGGATCGAGACCCAGTACTTC
.,TRBJ2-4,TRBV5-4,15,CASSLAGDSQNIQYF,TGTGCCAGCAGCTTGGCGGGGGATTCGCAAAACATTCAGTACTTC
.,TRBJ2-7,TRBV2,15,CASSWSRTATYEQYF,TGTGCCAGCAGCTGGTCCCGGACAGCTACCTACGAGCAGTACTTC
TRBD1,TRBJ2-7,TRBV30,12,CAGDRTGLEQYF,TGTGCCGGGGACCGGACAGGGTTAGAGCAGTACTTC
TRBD1,TRBJ1-1,TRBV19,15,CASSNPGTGAREAFF,TGTGCCAGTAGTAACCCCGGGACAGGGGCACGAGAAGCTTTCTTT
TRBD2,TRBJ2-4,TRBV6-5,11,CASGGEGIQYF,TGTGCCAGCGGGGGGGAAGGCATTCAGTACTTC
TRBD1,TRBJ2-7,TRBV4-3,15,CASSRTGTESYEQYF,TGCGCCAGCAGCCGGACCGGGACAGAGTCTTACGAGCAGTACTTC
.,TRBJ1-5,TRBV4-2,17,CASSQDNAAGRDQPQHF,TGTGCCAGCAGCCAAGATAACGCGGCAGGGAGGGATCAGCCCCAGCATTTT
.,TRBJ1-2,TRBV7-7,14,CASSPLQGAGGYTF,TGTGCCAGCAGCCCACTCCAAGGGGCAGGTGGCTACACCTTC
.,TRBJ2-7,TRBV30,16,CAWSGYLDLATYEQYF,TGTGCCTGGAGTGGATACTTGGACTTGGCCACCTACGAGCAGTACTTC
TRBD1,TRBJ1-4,TRBV2,13,CASRAGGNEKLFF,TGTGCCAGCAGGGCAGGGGGTAATGAAAAACTGTTTTTT
.,TRBJ1-1,TRBV27,13,CASSLEEDTEAFF,TGTGCCAGCAGTTTAGAGGAGGACACTGAAGCTTTCTTT
TRBD1,TRBJ2-3,TRBV6-4,14,CASSIRGPGDTQYF,TGTGCCAGCAGTATCAGGGGGCCGGGAGATACGCAGTATTTT
.,TRBJ1-2,TRBV13,13,CASSLGGVYGYTF,TGTGCCAGCAGCTTAGGAGGGGTTTATGGCTACACCTTC
.,TRBJ2-3,TRBV5-4,14,CASSLDSLTDTQYF,TGTGCCAGCAGCTTGGACAGCCTAACAGATACGCAGTATTTT
.,TRBJ1-5,TRBV7-6,16,CASSLAEWSPWKPQHF,TGTGCCAGCAGCTTAGCGGAATGGAGCCCTTGGAAACCCCAGCATTTT
.,TRBJ2-3,TRBV5-1,13,CASGKGPSDTQYF,TGCGCCAGCGGCAAGGGGCCCTCAGATACGCAGTATTTT
.,TRBJ1-1,TRBV28,14,CASSFLGARTEAFF,TGTGCCAGCAGTTTTTTGGGGGCGAGGACTGAAGCTTTCTTT
TRBD2,TRBJ2-3,TRBV9,13,CASSVRGGDTQYF,TGTGCCAGCAGCGTTAGGGGAGGGGATACGCAGTATTTT
TRBD1,TRBJ2-7,TRBV7-3,14,CASSLGTGAYEQYF,TGTGCCAGCAGTTTAGGGACAGGAGCTTACGAGCAGTACTTC
.,TRBJ2-5,TRBV28,14,CASSPGGPQETQYF,TGTGCCAGCAGTCCAGGGGGGCCCCAGGAGACCCAGTACTTC
.,TRBJ2-7,TRBV4-1,16,CASSQDPGPFSYEQYF,TGCGCCAGCAGCCAAGACCCAGGGCCCTTCTCCTACGAGCAGTACTTC
.,TRBJ2-1,TRBV21-1,17,CASSKNGGTGFHNEQFF,TGTGCCAGCAGCAAAAACGGAGGGACAGGGTTCCACAATGAGCAGTTCTTC
TRBD1,TRBJ2-7,TRBV6-5,14,CASSGQGSSYEQYF,TGTGCCAGCAGTGGACAGGGTAGCTCCTACGAGCAGTACTTC
TRBD1,TRBJ2-7,TRBV5-8,13,CASSRRQGYEQYF,TGTGCCAGCAGCCGTCGACAGGGCTACGAGCAGTACTTC
.,TRBJ1-6,TRBV19,16,CASSSQGSSYNSPLHF,TGTGCCAGTAGTTCACAGGGAAGCTCCTATAATTCACCCCTCCACTTT
TRBD2,TRBJ2-7,TRBV19,15,CASNPSSGGAYEQYF,TGTGCCAGTAACCCCAGTAGCGGGGGAGCGTACGAGCAGTACTTC
TRBD1,TRBJ1-1,TRBV4-1,15,CASSLHTGQGTEAFF,TGCGCCAGCAGCCTACACACCGGACAGGGGACTGAAGCTTTCTTT
.,TRBJ1-3,TRBV4-1,15,CASSQDRGSGNTIYF,TGCGCCAGCAGCCAAGACAGGGGTTCTGGAAACACCATATATTTT
TRBD1,TRBJ1-1,TRBV9,15,CASSADRGLGTEAFF,TGTGCCAGCAGCGCCGACAGGGGGCTCGGCACTGAAGCTTTCTTT
.,TRBJ2-7,TRBV30,13,CAWSLNRAYEQYF,TGTGCCTGGAGTCTTAACAGGGCCTACGAGCAGTACTTC
TRBD1,TRBJ2-2,TRBV5-1,16,CASSLDRVRDTGELFF,TGCGCCAGCAGCCTCGACAGGGTGAGAGACACCGGGGAGCTGTTTTTT
.,TRBJ1-2,TRBV7-8,14,CASSLGRGNYGYTF,TGTGCCAGCAGCTTAGGACGGGGAAACTATGGCTACACCTTC